Listed here is a single TCR beta chain. Its antigen is unidentified. Samples were assayed with immunoSEQ v3.0 at survey level. TCRdb's copy holds only in-frame clones and misses some; the assay was immunoSEQ multiplex PCR. The profile shows about 32,000 clones, roughly 94% of them singletons. The V gene's germline CDR1 is MRHNA and CDR2 SNTAGT. J was trimmed by 4 bases and V by 7 bases; bases with no gene match: 6. The CDR3 consists of 13 residues. This record comes from a study of long-term antiretroviral therapy in people with HIV. As for the study in general: It was about a decade after the earliest samples that the 2015 immediate-ART recommendation appeared.

Study-wide findings and caveats: Compared with controls, HIV repertoires showed narrower CDR3 length ranges. Pre-ART expanded clones dominated the repertoire at every time point. With ART, diversity went up but was still lower than in transplant donor controls.

This sample comprised unsorted PBMCs, obtained 4.1 years after starting antiretroviral therapy. This TCR was recovered from a woman aged 45 to 65 with HIV. The chain links TRBV6-4 to TRBJ1-2; 7 nucleotides match TRBD1. For the CDR3, the DNA is TGTGCCAGCACCGCGGGACAGAGCTATGGCTACACCTTC. Translated, it gives CASTAGQSYGYTF.